This T cell receptor (beta chain) was obtained from a study of beta chain features in type 1 diabetes. Findings of the study overall: More deletions and fewer insertions at VDJ junctions were found in patients with type 1 diabetes. The naive, central memory and Treg TCRB repertoires of patients appeared to be more similar to one another than those of healthy donors.

V was clipped by 6 bases and J by 0 bases, with 12 bases between them. In germline, CDR1 is SNHLY, CDR2 FYNNEI. The CDR3 runs 15 residues. Investigators reverse transcribed all isolated RNA, so they sequenced expressed TCRB transcripts. The average read count of naive, central memory and regulatory T cell samples was about 3.57 million. The assay was immunoSEQ multiplex PCR, and TCRdb's table has in-frame clones only and misses some. The data hold just under 150,000 clones, with 8% to 13% observed a single time. The table lists this clone with a few counts. Its target is not known. V and J are TRBV2 and TRBJ1-5, with D perhaps matching TRBD1 (6 bases). The specimen was naive CD4+ T cells from blood. This sequence was found in a man aged 18 to 30 in good health. The CDR3 coding sequence is TGTGCCAGCAGCCGGGGACACTTTAGCAATCAGCCCCAGCATTTT. This gives the protein CASSRGHFSNQPQHF.